The clone carrying this T cell receptor (beta chain) turned up a few times. The antigen remains undetermined. With 0 bases removed from V and 5 bases from J, the gap between germline ends came to 4 bases. This CDR3 spans 12 amino acids. In germline, CDR1 is MGHRA, CDR2 YSYEKL. These data are taken from a study of cytomegalovirus exposure and HLA in healthy donors. Study-wide results and caveats: Immune exposure data for these donors was limited to CMV serostatus. Previous analysis showed most TCR beta V segments were productive about 90% or about 30% of the time.

This PCR relied on a set of 60 Vbeta primers and 13 Jbeta primers. Profiling relied on immunoSEQ multiplex PCR, and the TCRdb table lists in-frame clones only, not all of them. The table has some 98,000 clones, around 80% seen once. The rearrangement links TRBV4-1 to TRBJ2-5, with D hard to call. The specimen sequenced was PBMCs. The TCR sequence derives from a man between 18 and 35 years old in good health and CMV-seropositive. The CDR3 DNA reads as TGCGCCAGCAGCCAAGATGAGGAGACCCAGTACTTC. Amino acid sequence: CASSQDEETQYF.